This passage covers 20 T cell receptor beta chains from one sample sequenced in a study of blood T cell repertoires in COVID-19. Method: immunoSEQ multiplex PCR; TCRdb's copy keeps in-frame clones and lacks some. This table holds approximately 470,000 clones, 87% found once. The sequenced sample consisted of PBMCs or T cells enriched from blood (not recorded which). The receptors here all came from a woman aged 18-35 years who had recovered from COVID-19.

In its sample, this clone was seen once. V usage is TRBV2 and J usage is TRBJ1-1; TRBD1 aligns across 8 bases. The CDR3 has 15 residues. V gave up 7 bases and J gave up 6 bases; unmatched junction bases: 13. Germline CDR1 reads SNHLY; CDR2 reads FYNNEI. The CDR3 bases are TGTGCCAGCACTCAGGACAGGGAACGAGGAGCTGAAGCTTTCTTT. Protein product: CASTQDRERGAEAFF.

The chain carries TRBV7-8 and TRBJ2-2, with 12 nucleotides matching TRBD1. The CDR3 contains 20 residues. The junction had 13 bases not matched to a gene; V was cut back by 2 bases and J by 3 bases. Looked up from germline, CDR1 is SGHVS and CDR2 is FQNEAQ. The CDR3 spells CASSLHFGTGGLDDTGELFF. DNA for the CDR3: TGTGCCAGCAGCTTACATTTCGGGACAGGGGGCTTAGACGACACCGGGGAGCTGTTTTTT.

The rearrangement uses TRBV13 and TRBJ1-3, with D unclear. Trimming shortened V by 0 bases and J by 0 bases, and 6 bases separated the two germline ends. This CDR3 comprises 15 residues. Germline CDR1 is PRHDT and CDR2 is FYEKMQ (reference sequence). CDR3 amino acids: CASSLGAISGNTIYF. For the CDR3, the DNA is TGTGCCAGCAGCTTAGGGGCCATCTCTGGAAACACCATATATTTT.

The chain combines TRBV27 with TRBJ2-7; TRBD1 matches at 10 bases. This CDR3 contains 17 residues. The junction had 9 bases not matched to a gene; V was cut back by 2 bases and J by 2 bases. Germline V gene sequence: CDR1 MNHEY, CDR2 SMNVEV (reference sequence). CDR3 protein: CASSLRRPGTGAYEQYF. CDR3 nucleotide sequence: TGTGCCAGCAGTTTACGTCGACCCGGGACAGGGGCCTACGAGCAGTACTTC.

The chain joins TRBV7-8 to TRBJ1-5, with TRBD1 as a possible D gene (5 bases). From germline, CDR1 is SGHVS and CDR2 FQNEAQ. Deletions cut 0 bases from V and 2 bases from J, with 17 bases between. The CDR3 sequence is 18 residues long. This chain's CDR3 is CASSLAGGVGLGNQPQHF. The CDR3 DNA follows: TGTGCCAGCAGCTTAGCGGGGGGAGTCGGATTGGGCAATCAGCCCCAGCATTTT.

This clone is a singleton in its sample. The DNA of the CDR3 is TGTGCCAGCAGCTTAACAGGGGCCGGGTGGGCCGGGGAGCTGTTTTTT. Translated, it gives CASSLTGAGWAGELFF. This sequence joins TRBV25-1 and TRBJ2-2, with 7 bases matching TRBD1. Trimming removed 6 bases from V and 6 bases from J; junction bases left unmatched: 13. Germline CDR1 is MGHDK and CDR2 is SYGVNS. The CDR3 runs to 16 residues.

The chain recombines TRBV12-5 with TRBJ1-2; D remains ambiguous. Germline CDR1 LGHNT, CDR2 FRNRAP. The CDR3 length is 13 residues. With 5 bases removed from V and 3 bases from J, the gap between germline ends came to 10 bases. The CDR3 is CASGPDKDYGYTF. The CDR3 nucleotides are TGTGCTAGTGGTCCCGACAAGGACTATGGCTACACCTTC. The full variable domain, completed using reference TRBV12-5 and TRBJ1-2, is DARVTQTPRHKVTEMGQEVTMRCQPILGHNTVFWYRQTMMQGLELLAYFRNRAPLDDSGMPKDRFSAEMPDATLATLKIQPSEPRDSAVYFCASGPDKDYGYTFGSGTRLTVV.

The CDR3 DNA sequence: TGTGCCAGTAGTAATATTCACGGGGAGCAGTTCTTC. This codes for CASSNIHGEQFF. This sequence joins TRBV19 and TRBJ2-1; D gene ambiguous. Germline-derived CDR1 and CDR2 are LNHDA and SQIVND (reference sequence). The CDR3 is made up of 12 amino acids. V was shortened by 4 bases and J by 10 bases, with 11 bases between the two germline ends.

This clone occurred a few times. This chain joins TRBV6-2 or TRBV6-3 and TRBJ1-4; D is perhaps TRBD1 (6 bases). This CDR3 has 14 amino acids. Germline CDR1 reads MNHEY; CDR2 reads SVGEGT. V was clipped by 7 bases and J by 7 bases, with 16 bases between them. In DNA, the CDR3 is TGTGCCAGCACCCCGGACAGTTTATCTGAAAAACTGTTTTTT. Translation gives CASTPDSLSEKLFF.

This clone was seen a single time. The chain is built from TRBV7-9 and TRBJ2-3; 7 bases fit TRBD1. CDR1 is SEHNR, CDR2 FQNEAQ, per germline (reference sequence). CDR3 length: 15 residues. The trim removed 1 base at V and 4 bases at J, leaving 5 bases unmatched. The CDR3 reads CASSLEGQPSDTQYF. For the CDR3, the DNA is TGTGCCAGCAGCTTAGAGGGACAGCCTTCAGATACGCAGTATTTT.

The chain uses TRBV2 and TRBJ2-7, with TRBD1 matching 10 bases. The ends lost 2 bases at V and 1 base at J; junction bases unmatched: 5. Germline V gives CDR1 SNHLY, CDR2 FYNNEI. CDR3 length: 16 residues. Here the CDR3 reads CASSESGQGTSYEQYF. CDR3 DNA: TGTGCCAGCAGTGAATCGGGACAGGGGACTTCCTACGAGCAGTACTTC.

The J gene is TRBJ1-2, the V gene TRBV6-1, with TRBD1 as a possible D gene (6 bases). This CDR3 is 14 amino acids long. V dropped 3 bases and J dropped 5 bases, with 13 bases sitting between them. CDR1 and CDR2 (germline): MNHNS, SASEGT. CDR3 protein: CASSEPQGIYGYTF. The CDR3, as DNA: TGTGCCAGCAGTGAGCCACAGGGAATTTATGGCTACACCTTC.

In nucleotides, the CDR3 is TGTGCCAGCAGTCCCGACAGGGGCGATCAGCCCCAGCATTTT. Residues: CASSPDRGDQPQHF. The V and J genes are TRBV6-2 or TRBV6-3 and TRBJ1-5, with 8 bases that match TRBD1. Germline V gene lookup returns CDR1 MNHEY and CDR2 SVGEGT. The CDR3 covers 14 residues. V lost 5 bases, J lost 5 bases, and 5 bases stayed unmatched.

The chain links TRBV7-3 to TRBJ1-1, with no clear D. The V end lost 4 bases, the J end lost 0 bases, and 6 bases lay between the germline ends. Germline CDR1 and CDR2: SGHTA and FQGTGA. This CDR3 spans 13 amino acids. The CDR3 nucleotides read TGTGCCAGCAGCTCGCAGATGAACACTGAAGCTTTCTTT. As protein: CASSSQMNTEAFF.

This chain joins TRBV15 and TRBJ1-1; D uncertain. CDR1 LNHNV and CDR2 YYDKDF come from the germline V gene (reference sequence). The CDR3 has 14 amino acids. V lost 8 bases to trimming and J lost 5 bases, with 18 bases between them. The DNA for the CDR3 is TGTGCCACCGGTCAAACGGAACGAGGTACTGAAGCTTTCTTT. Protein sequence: CATGQTERGTEAFF.

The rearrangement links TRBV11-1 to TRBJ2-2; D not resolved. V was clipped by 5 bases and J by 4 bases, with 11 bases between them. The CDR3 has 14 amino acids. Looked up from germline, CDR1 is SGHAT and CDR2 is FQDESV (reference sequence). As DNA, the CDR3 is TGTGCCAGCAGCCTCGAGACATTCACCGGGGAGCTGTTTTTT. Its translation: CASSLETFTGELFF.

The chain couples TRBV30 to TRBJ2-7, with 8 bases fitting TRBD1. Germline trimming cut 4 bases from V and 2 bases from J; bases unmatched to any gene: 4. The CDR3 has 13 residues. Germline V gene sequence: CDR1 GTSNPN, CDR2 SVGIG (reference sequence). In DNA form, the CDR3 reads TGTGCCTGGAATGACAGGGGACCCTACGAGCAGTACTTC. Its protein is CAWNDRGPYEQYF.

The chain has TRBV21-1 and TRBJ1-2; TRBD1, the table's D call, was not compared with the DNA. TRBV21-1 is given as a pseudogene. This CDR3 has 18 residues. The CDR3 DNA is TGTGCCAGCAGCAAAGCAGAGGGCAGGGGGCGAACTGGTAGTGGCTACACCTTC. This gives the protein CASSKAEGRGRTGSGYTF.

The CDR3 region has the DNA TGTGCCAGCAGCGAGGGACAGGTTAGCAATCAGCCCCAGCATTTT. Translating it yields CASSEGQVSNQPQHF. The V and J genes are TRBV5-8 and TRBJ1-5, with 8 bases matching TRBD1. Germline lookup yields CDR1 SGHTS and CDR2 YDEGEE. This CDR3 contains 15 residues. V lost 4 bases, J lost 0 bases, and 3 bases stayed unmatched. The full variable domain, rest sourced from reference TRBV5-8 and TRBJ1-5, is EAGVTQSPTHLIKTRGQQATLRCSPISGHTSVYWYQQALGLGLQFLLWYDEGEERNRGNFPPRFSGRQFPNYSSELNVNALELEDSALYLCASSEGQVSNQPQHFGDGTRLSIL.

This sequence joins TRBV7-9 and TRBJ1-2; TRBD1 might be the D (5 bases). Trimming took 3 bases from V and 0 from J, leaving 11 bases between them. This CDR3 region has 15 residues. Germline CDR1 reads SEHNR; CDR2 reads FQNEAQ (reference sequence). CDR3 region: CASSLGRVTNYGYTF. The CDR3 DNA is TGTGCCAGCAGCTTGGGCAGGGTTACTAACTATGGCTACACCTTC.